What follows is one TCR beta chain and its context. As yet, its antigen is unknown. The sample belongs to a study of cytomegalovirus exposure and HLA in healthy donors. It was with 60 Vbeta and 13 Jbeta primers that the PCR ran. The protocol was immunoSEQ multiplex PCR, while the TCRdb copy is restricted to in-frame clones and leaves out a portion. The sample records approximately 77,000 clones, about 75% being singletons. General study results and limits: Common viral pathogens were later found to be apparently linked to several of the most significant clusters.

CDR1 is SGHRS and CDR2 is YFSETQ in the germline V gene. The CDR3 is made up of 15 amino acids. Between the trimmed V and J ends, which lost 3 bases and 9 bases, there was a span of 19 bases. The sample consisted of PBMCs. The chain links TRBV5-1 to TRBJ2-1; a weak D match, TRBD1 (6 bases). The source of this sequence is a man aged 55 to 70 in good health and CMV-seropositive. CDR3 region: CASSSDRSKTAEQFF. The CDR3 nucleotides are TGCGCCAGCAGCTCTGACAGGTCAAAGACAGCTGAGCAGTTCTTC.